The source of this T cell receptor beta chain is a study of blood T cell repertoires in COVID-19. Study at large: Sources were T cells, B-cell-depleted T cells, or PBMCs; the material itself was cDNA or gDNA.

Measured with immunoSEQ multiplex PCR; TCRdb has only the in-frame clones, and not every one. The repertoire consists of 60,000 to 75,000 clones, with approximately 91% occurring once and the leading ten covering 1.5% to 2%. The CDR3 runs to 17 residues. V shed 0 bases and J 5 bases; nucleotides not matched to a gene: 10. Germline CDR1 is SGHRS and CDR2 is YFSETQ. This chain uses TRBV5-1 with TRBJ2-5; 10 positions match TRBD2. Sequencing was carried out using peripheral blood. The clonotype originates from a human donor in a cohort sampled during active COVID-19. CDR3: CASSLGMTRAGGETQYF. The CDR3 DNA reads as TGCGCCAGCAGCTTGGGTATGACTAGAGCGGGAGGGGAGACCCAGTACTTC.